This T cell receptor (beta chain) was captured by sequencing in a study of low-dose radiotherapy and immunotherapy resistance in tumors. Turning to the study itself: Cohort 2, a group dosed every two weeks at 1 Gy per fraction, received 13 Gy in total over 26 weeks.

J lost 1 base, V lost 2 bases, and 1 base had no gene match. This CDR3 contains 15 residues. Germline V gives CDR1 SGHTA, CDR2 FQGNSA. With TRAV- and TRBV-specific primers, first-strand cDNA was made, covering the alpha and beta chains. Both a constant-region primer and a V-primer adapter served to amplify TCRs across around 20 PCR cycles. The mRNA which had been isolated was amplified by in vitro transcription. TCRdb called the reads again in MiXCR, with one record for every CDR3 protein. The repertoire includes 85,000 to 95,000 distinct CDR3 sequences, 9.4% of them detected once, and 0.95% to 1.3% sits in the top ten. This clonotype was seen many times. The time point denotes: before trial treatment.

V is TRBV7-2 and J is TRBJ2-5, with 10 bases aligning to TRBD2. Source: PBMCs, taken before treatment. The sequence was collected from a male donor with prostate cancer. Written as DNA, the CDR3 is TGTGCCAGCAGCTTACGGACTAGCGGCCAAGAGACCCAGTACTTC. Residues: CASSLRTSGQETQYF.